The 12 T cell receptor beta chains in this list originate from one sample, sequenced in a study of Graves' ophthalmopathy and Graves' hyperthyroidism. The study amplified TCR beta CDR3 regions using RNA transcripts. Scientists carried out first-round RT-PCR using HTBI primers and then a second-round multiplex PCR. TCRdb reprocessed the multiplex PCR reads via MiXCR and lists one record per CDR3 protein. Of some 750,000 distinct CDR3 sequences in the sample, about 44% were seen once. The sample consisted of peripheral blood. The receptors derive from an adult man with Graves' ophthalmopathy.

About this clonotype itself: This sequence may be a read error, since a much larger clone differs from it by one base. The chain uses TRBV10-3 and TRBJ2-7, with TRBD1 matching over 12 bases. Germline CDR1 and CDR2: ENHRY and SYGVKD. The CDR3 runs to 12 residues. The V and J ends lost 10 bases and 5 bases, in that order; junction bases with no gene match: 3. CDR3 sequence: CATGTGGNEQYF. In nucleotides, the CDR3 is TGTGCCACTGGGACAGGGGGCAACGAGCAGTACTTC.

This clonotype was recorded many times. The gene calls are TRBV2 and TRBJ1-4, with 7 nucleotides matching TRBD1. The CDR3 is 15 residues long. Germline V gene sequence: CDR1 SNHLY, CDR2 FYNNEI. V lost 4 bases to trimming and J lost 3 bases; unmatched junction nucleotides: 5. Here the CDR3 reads CASSGYRGSNEKLFF. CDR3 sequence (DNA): TGTGCCAGCAGTGGGTACAGGGGATCTAATGAAAAACTGTTTTTT.

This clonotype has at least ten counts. The CDR3 here is CASSLMVTSPLHF. CDR3 DNA sequence: TGTGCCAGCAGCTTAATGGTTACTTCACCCCTCCACTTT. This chain joins TRBV7-3 and TRBJ1-6; D gene ambiguous. The CDR3 is 13 residues long. Germline V gives CDR1 SGHTA, CDR2 FQGTGA. V was trimmed by 1 base and J by 9 bases, leaving 7 bases between them. Full variable domain (missing parts from reference TRBV7-3 and TRBJ1-6): GAGVSQTPSNKVTEKGKYVELRCDPISGHTALYWYRQSLGQGPEFLIYFQGTGAADDSGLPNDRFFAVRPEGSVSTLKIQRTERGDSAVYLCASSLMVTSPLHFGNGTRLTVT.

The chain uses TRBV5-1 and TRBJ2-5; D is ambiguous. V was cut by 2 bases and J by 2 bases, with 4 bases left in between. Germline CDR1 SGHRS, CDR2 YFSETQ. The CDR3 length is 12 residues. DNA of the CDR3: TGCGCCAGCAGCTTCGGGCAAGAGACCCAGTACTTC. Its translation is CASSFGQETQYF.

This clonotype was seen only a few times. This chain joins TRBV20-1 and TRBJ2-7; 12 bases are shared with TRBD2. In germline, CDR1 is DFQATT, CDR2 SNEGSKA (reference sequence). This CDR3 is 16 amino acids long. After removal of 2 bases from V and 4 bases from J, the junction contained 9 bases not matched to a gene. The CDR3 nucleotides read TGCAGTGCTAGACCGAGACTAGCGGGAGTTGGGTACGAGCAGTACTTC. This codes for CSARPRLAGVGYEQYF.

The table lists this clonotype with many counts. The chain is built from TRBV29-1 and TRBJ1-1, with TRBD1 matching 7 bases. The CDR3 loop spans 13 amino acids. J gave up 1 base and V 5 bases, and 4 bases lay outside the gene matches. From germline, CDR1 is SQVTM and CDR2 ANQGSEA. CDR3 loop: CSVQGQANTEAFF. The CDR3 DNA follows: TGCAGCGTTCAAGGACAGGCGAACACTGAAGCTTTCTTT.

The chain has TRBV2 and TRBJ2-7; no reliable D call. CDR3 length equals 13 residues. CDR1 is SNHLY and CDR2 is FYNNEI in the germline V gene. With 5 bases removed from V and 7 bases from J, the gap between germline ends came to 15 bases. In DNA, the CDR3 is TGTGCCAGCAGTTACCTCGGACGGGCTGAGCAGTACTTC. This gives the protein CASSYLGRAEQYF.

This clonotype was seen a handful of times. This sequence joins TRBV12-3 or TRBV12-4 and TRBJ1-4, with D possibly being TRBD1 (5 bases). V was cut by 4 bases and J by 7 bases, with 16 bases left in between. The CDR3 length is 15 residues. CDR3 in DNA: TGTGCCAGCAGTTACGGGTGGGGGGGAGGTGAAAAACTGTTTTTT. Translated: CASSYGWGGGEKLFF.

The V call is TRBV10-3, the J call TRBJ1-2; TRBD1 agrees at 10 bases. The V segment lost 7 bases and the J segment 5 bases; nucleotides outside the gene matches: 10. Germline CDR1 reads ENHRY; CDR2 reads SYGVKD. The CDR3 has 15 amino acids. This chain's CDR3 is CAIKAGTGAGYGYTF. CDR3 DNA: TGTGCCATCAAAGCGGGGACAGGGGCCGGGTATGGCTACACCTTC.

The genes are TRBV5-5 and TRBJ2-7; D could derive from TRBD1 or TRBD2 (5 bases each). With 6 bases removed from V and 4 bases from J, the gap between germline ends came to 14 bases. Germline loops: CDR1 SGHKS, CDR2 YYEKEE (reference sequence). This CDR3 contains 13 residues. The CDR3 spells CASTIWGKYEQYF. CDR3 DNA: TGTGCCAGCACCATCTGGGGGAAATACGAGCAGTACTTC. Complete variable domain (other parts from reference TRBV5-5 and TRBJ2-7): DAGVTQSPTHLIKTRGQQVTLRCSPISGHKSVSWYQQVLGQGPQFIFQYYEKEERGRGNFPDRFSARQFPNYSSELNVNALLLGDSALYLCASTIWGKYEQYFGPGTRLTVT.

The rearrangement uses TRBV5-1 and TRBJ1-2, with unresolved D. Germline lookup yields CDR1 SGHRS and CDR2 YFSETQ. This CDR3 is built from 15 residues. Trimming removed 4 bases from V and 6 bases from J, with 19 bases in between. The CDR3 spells CASSEAPGVWDGYTF. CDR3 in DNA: TGCGCCAGCAGCGAGGCCCCGGGTGTCTGGGATGGCTACACCTTC.

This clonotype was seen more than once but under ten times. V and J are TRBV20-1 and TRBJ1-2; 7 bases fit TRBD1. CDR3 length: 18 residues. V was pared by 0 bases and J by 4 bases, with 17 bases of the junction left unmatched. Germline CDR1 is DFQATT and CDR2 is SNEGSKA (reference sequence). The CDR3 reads CSARDPVGVTGPTYGYTF. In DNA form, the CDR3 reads TGCAGTGCTAGAGACCCCGTTGGGGTGACAGGGCCGACCTATGGCTACACCTTC.